This entry features one T cell receptor (beta chain) sequence. Germline CDR1 LGHNA, CDR2 YNFKEQ. V lost 0 bases, J lost 5 bases, and 13 bases lay in between. The CDR3 has 16 amino acids. The sample is drawn from a study of blood T cell repertoires in COVID-19. In the study overall: The cDNA or gDNA used as material had been derived from T cells, B-cell-depleted T cells, or PBMCs.

In the source study's methods: By means of reference gene primer amplification, nucleated cell counts were estimated. Clones were sequenced by immunoSEQ multiplex PCR, and TCRdb holds only the in-frame ones, with some missing. V and J calls and clone size follow that table, whereas D and trimming were derived from the DNA. The sample has under 300,000 clones, about 88% seen once. The receptor's source is a middle-aged woman who had recovered from COVID-19. Sequenced input: peripheral blood. V and J are TRBV4-2 and TRBJ2-2; D perhaps matches TRBD2 (5 bases). The CDR3 nucleotides are TGTGCCAGCAGCCAAGATTCGAGACTAACGACCGGGGAGCTGTTTTTT. The encoded protein is CASSQDSRLTTGELFF.